This TCR beta chain emerged from a study of glioma-infiltrating T cells. Study results and limitations: Non-neoplastic patients had below-expected tissue-blood divergence, while all gliomas exceeded expectation.

TCR alpha and beta CDR3 regions were amplified from RNA using iRepertoire nested multiplex PCR. One-step reverse transcription and amplification started from about 100-400 ng of tissue mRNA or PBMC total RNA. TCRdb independently ran MiXCR on the multiplex PCR reads; one entry per CDR3 protein. The sample records about 89,000 distinct CDR3 sequences, about a quarter being singletons. Per the germline V gene, CDR1 is SNHLY and CDR2 is FYNNEI. The CDR3 contains 16 residues. Trimming took 10 bases from V and 4 from J, leaving 20 bases between them. In its sample, this clonotype was seen a few times. No antigen is known for it.

Sequences were obtained from glioma tissue, nonneoplastic brain tissue, or PBMCs (not recorded which). The chain combines TRBV2 with TRBJ2-6; D gene unclear. The origin of this receptor is a human donor with low-grade glioma or glioblastoma, undergoing nonglioma brain surgery, or in good health (not recorded which). CDR3 in amino acids: CATDDPGFSGANVLTF. As DNA, the CDR3 is TGTGCCACCGACGACCCAGGATTCTCGGGGGCCAACGTCCTGACTTTC.